This TCR beta chain was observed in a study of shared clonotypes between healthy human individuals. Study-wide background: There were three CD4 naive, three CD4 memory, two CD8 naive and one CD8 memory plates per donor. Study-wide findings and caveats: Clonotype sharing across donors was expected to vary with sequencing depth.

CD45RO negativity and positive selection for CCR7 defined naive CD8 cells, a population that excluded terminally differentiated effector memory CD45RA+ cells. Every one of the donors was a Caucasian adult that lived in Nashville, Tennessee. V lost 3 bases to trimming and J lost 5 bases, with 13 bases between them. The germline CDR1 and CDR2 sequences are PRHDT and FYEKMQ (reference sequence). The CDR3 covers 14 residues. With respect to this clone: The antigen is not known.

The data were produced by immunoSEQ multiplex PCR, yet TCRdb's version contains in-frame clones alone and is incomplete. This sample carries around 1.9 million clones, approximately 94% of them seen once, and the ten largest clones take around 1.7%. The TCR sequence derives from a man between 18 and 35 years old in good health. Some clones in this sample may be carry-over from other donors' samples. The rearrangement joins TRBV13 to TRBJ1-1, with D hard to call. The source material was naive CD8+ T cells from PBMCs. The CDR3 sequence is CASSFRPGPTEAFF. The CDR3 region has the DNA TGTGCCAGCAGCTTCCGCCCGGGTCCGACTGAAGCTTTCTTT.